These 30 T cell receptor beta chains were sequenced from one sample in a study of Graves' ophthalmopathy and Graves' hyperthyroidism. Scientists amplified the TCR beta CDR3 regions from RNA transcripts. A first-round RT-PCR used HTBI primers, followed by a second-round multiplex PCR. In TCRdb, the multiplex PCR reads were re-called with MiXCR into one record per CDR3 protein. Here the sample spans fewer than 650,000 distinct CDR3 sequences, about 20% being singletons. The sequenced sample was peripheral blood. These receptors were taken from a woman younger than 35 with stable Graves' hyperthyroidism. Some clones in this sample may be carry-over from other donors' samples.

Many counts were recorded for this clonotype. The chain has TRBV24-1 and TRBJ1-1; D is unclear. CDR3 size: 13 residues. V was trimmed by 3 bases and J by 5 bases, leaving 9 bases between them. In germline, CDR1 is KGHDR, CDR2 SFDVKD. The chain's CDR3 is CATSDERWTEAFF. In nucleotides, the CDR3 is TGTGCCACCAGTGATGAAAGGTGGACTGAAGCTTTCTTT.

The table lists this clonotype with many counts. The chain uses TRBV10-2 and TRBJ2-5, with TRBD1 identical over 8 bases. With 3 bases clipped from V and 2 bases from J, the junction kept 2 bases outside the gene matches. Looked up from germline, CDR1 is WSHSY and CDR2 is SAAADI. The CDR3 extends over 14 amino acids. The CDR3 nucleotides read TGCGCCAGCAGTGATCACAGGGGGCAAGAGACCCAGTACTTC. Translated, it gives CASSDHRGQETQYF.

This clonotype was detected once. This chain joins TRBV28 and TRBJ1-1; 8 positions agree with TRBD1. V lost 5 bases to trimming and J lost 0 bases; unmatched junction nucleotides: 5. Per germline, CDR1 MDHEN and CDR2 SYDVKM. CDR3 length equals 15 residues. In DNA form, the CDR3 reads TGTGCCAGCAGTCCGGAGGGACAGGTGAACACTGAAGCTTTCTTT. This gives the protein CASSPEGQVNTEAFF.

This clonotype was seen a few times. An end of the junction does not agree with germline; a read error may underlie this. The CDR3 sequence is CVSSQDGTSGGHEQYF. The CDR3 coding sequence is TGTGTCAGCAGCCAGGACGGGACTAGCGGGGGACACGAGCAGTACTTC. The V gene is TRBV3-1, the J gene TRBJ2-7; 14 nucleotides agree with TRBD2. CDR3 length: 16 amino acids. Per germline, CDR1 LGHDT and CDR2 YNNKEL (reference sequence).

This clonotype was seen at least ten times. This sequence may be a read error, since a much larger clone differs from it by one base. This chain uses TRBV6-1 with TRBJ2-5; 7 bases line up with TRBD2. Germline CDR1 is MNHNS and CDR2 is SASEGT. The CDR3 loop spans 17 amino acids. CDR3 protein: CASSRILAEVYQETKYF. The CDR3 DNA reads TGTGCCAGCAGTCGCATCCTAGCGGAGGTATACCAAGAGACCAAGTACTTC.

This clonotype was found many times. J is TRBJ2-5 and V is TRBV20-1; no firm D call. V shed 6 bases and J shed 5 bases, with 7 bases lying between them. CDR1 DFQATT and CDR2 SNEGSKA come from the germline V gene (reference sequence). The CDR3 is made up of 10 amino acids. CDR3 in amino acids: CSALRETQYF. The CDR3 DNA is TGCAGTGCGCTGCGGGAGACCCAGTACTTC.

This clonotype was found a few times. V usage is TRBV12-3 or TRBV12-4 and J usage is TRBJ2-7; D remains unclear. The CDR3 extends over 12 amino acids. The ends were cut back, 1 base at V and 7 bases at J, with 8 bases in the middle. CDR3 sequence reads: CASSLVFREQYF. In DNA, the CDR3 is TGTGCCAGCAGTTTAGTGTTCCGGGAGCAGTACTTC.

This clonotype was recorded many times. The chain employs TRBV6-1 and TRBJ1-5; D not certain. Germline V gene lookup returns CDR1 MNHNS and CDR2 SASEGT. The CDR3 sequence is 15 residues long. V lost 7 bases, J lost 0 bases, and 13 bases lay in between. The CDR3 loop reads CASKAVYYSNQPQHF. Here the CDR3 DNA reads TGTGCCAGCAAGGCAGTCTATTATAGCAATCAGCCCCAGCATTTT.

This clonotype was detected many times. J is TRBJ2-7 and V is TRBV20-1, with TRBD2 matching 11 bases. This CDR3 has 13 amino acids. Losses at the gene ends were 6 bases for V and 3 bases for J; bases not matched to a gene: 4. CDR1 and CDR2 (germline): DFQATT, SNEGSKA (reference sequence). CDR3 in DNA: TGCAGTGCCTTGACTAGCGGGATCTACGAGCAGTACTTC. As protein: CSALTSGIYEQYF.

CDR3 coding DNA: TGTGCCAGCAGCCAAGACGGTGGGCAGGGCGGGGAGACCCAGTACTTC. This sequence encodes CASSQDGGQGGETQYF. The rearrangement uses TRBV4-2 and TRBJ2-5; either TRBD1 or TRBD2 may supply D (5 bases each). Germline CDR1 reads LGHNA; CDR2 reads YNFKEQ. The CDR3 totals 16 residues. V was clipped by 0 bases and J by 5 bases, with 16 bases between them.

The chain recombines TRBV20-1 with TRBJ1-1; 8 bases agree with TRBD1. CDR1 and CDR2 from the germline V gene are DFQATT and SNEGSKA (reference sequence). The junction had 24 bases not matched to a gene; V was cut back by 3 bases and J by 6 bases. The CDR3 consists of 19 residues. The CDR3 DNA sequence: TGCAGTGCTAGGGGTCACAGGGGGAAGGTTGGGGGTCGGTTCCCTGAAGCTTTCTTT. It codes for CSARGHRGKVGGRFPEAFF.

The chain couples TRBV27 to TRBJ2-7; 9 nucleotides align to TRBD1. The CDR3 spans 16 residues. Germline CDR1 reads MNHEY; CDR2 reads SMNVEV (reference sequence). V lost 5 bases to trimming and J lost 0 bases; unmatched junction nucleotides: 8. The CDR3 here is CASSAHTGGSSYEQYF. The DNA of the CDR3 is TGTGCCAGCAGTGCCCATACAGGGGGCAGCTCCTACGAGCAGTACTTC.

This clonotype was picked up a small number of times. The J gene is TRBJ2-5, the V gene TRBV6-5; 7 bases align to TRBD2. V trimming: 0 bases; J trimming: 1 base; junction bases outside the gene matches: 5. The CDR3 consists of 16 residues. The germline V gene has CDR1 MNHEY and CDR2 SVGAGI. CDR3 DNA sequence: TGTGCCAGCAGTTACTCGACGCGGGGGTTCCAAGAGACCCAGTACTTC. Amino acid sequence: CASSYSTRGFQETQYF.

This clonotype was picked up many times. The chain is built from TRBV19 and TRBJ2-7; perhaps TRBD1 as D (6 bases). The CDR3 covers 15 residues. The germline V gene has CDR1 LNHDA and CDR2 SQIVND (reference sequence). V gave up 5 bases and J gave up 2 bases, with 16 bases separating them. The CDR3 region has the DNA TGTGCCAGTAGTTACCGTCCGGGACAAGCCTACGAGCAGTACTTC. This gives the protein CASSYRPGQAYEQYF. Variable domain in full (rest from reference TRBV19 and TRBJ2-7): DGGITQSPKYLFRKEGQNVTLSCEQNLNHDAMYWYRQDPGQGLRLIYYSQIVNDFQKGDIAEGYSVSREKKESFPLTVTSAQKNPTAFYLCASSYRPGQAYEQYFGPGTRLTVT.

This clonotype was recorded many times. This sequence joins TRBV2 and TRBJ2-4; 13 bases match TRBD2. The CDR3 spans 15 residues. The junction had 6 bases not matched to a gene; V was cut back by 3 bases and J by 10 bases. CDR1 and CDR2 from the germline V gene are SNHLY and FYNNEI. Here the CDR3 DNA reads TGTGCCAGCAGTGACCGGACTAGCGGGAGCGGTATTCAGTACTTC. Residues: CASSDRTSGSGIQYF. Using reference TRBV2 and TRBJ2-4 for the parts outside the CDR3, the full variable domain is EPEVTQTPSHQVTQMGQEVILRCVPISNHLYFYWYRQILGQKVEFLVSFYNNEISEKSEIFDDQFSVERPDGSNFTLKIRSTKLEDSAMYFCASSDRTSGSGIQYFGAGTRLSVL.

This clonotype was seen many times. The rearrangement joins TRBV28 to TRBJ1-2, with D unclear. Germline CDR1 MDHEN, CDR2 SYDVKM. V dropped 7 bases and J dropped 7 bases, with 10 bases sitting between them. This CDR3 has 11 amino acids. The CDR3 loop reads CASKTVAGYTF. The CDR3 DNA sequence: TGTGCCAGCAAGACGGTGGCTGGCTACACCTTC.

This clonotype has ten or more counts. The gene calls are TRBV6-1 and TRBJ1-2; no reliable D call. Germline CDR1 is MNHNS and CDR2 is SASEGT. V was trimmed by 1 base and J by 7 bases, leaving 10 bases between them. The CDR3 length is 13 residues. CDR3 amino acids: CASSEVGSRGYTF. DNA for the CDR3: TGTGCCAGCAGTGAAGTGGGGTCCCGTGGCTACACCTTC.

CDR3 protein: CASSPRTGVDEQYF. The DNA of the CDR3 is TGTGCCAGCAGTCCCCGGACAGGGGTTGACGAGCAGTACTTC. V gene TRBV12-3 or TRBV12-4 combines with J gene TRBJ2-7; 9 nucleotides agree with TRBD1. The CDR3 covers 14 residues. V shed 5 bases, J shed 5 bases, and the junction held 7 bases outside the gene matches.

In this sample, this clonotype turned up many times. This chain links TRBV20-1 with TRBJ2-2, with TRBD2 as a possible D gene (5 bases). Germline V gene sequence: CDR1 DFQATT, CDR2 SNEGSKA (reference sequence). The CDR3 consists of 13 residues. CDR3 nucleotides: TGCAGCGTCAAACGGGAGAACACCGGGGAGCTGTTTTTT. Encoded protein: CSVKRENTGELFF.

On this clonotype: An end of the junction differs from the germline gene, which may be a read error. The genes are TRBV30 and TRBJ1-6, with D uncertain. The CDR3 has 13 amino acids. CDR1 and CDR2 (germline): GTSNPN, SVGIG (reference sequence). The CDR3 region has the DNA TGTGCCTGGAGCGAAGGAGGGAATTCACACCTCCACTTT. It encodes CAWSEGGNSHLHF.

Worth noting for this clonotype: Being one base from a much bigger clone, this may be a read error. The V and J genes are TRBV4-1 and TRBJ1-5; tentatively, D is TRBD1 (6 bases). V dropped 7 bases and J dropped 6 bases, with 16 bases sitting between them. Germline V CDR1 and CDR2: MGHRA, YSYEKL. CDR3 size: 14 residues. The CDR3 nucleotides are TGCGCCAGCACAACAGGGATGGGCACTCAGCCCCAGCATTTT. This encodes CASTTGMGTQPQHF.

In this sample, this clonotype turned up a few times. This chain links TRBV19 with TRBJ1-2; D might be TRBD1 (5 bases). There are 12 residues in the CDR3. The germline V and J ends were trimmed by 3 bases and 6 bases, with 8 bases remaining between them. Germline V CDR1 and CDR2: LNHDA, SQIVND (reference sequence). The CDR3 protein is CASSMGLNGYTF. CDR3 DNA: TGTGCCAGTAGTATGGGACTCAATGGCTACACCTTC.

CDR3 residues: CASSLPGYTF. As DNA, the CDR3 is TGTGCCAGCAGTCTCCCCGGCTACACCTTC. The chain carries TRBV6-5 and TRBJ1-2; D gene uncertain. The CDR3 loop spans 10 amino acids. Germline CDR1 is MNHEY and CDR2 is SVGAGI. Between the trimmed V and J ends, which lost 5 bases and 8 bases, there was a span of 6 bases.

In its sample, this clonotype was seen many times. V gene TRBV13 combines with J gene TRBJ2-7; D possibly corresponds to TRBD2 (6 bases). Per germline, CDR1 PRHDT and CDR2 FYEKMQ (reference sequence). V shed 7 bases and J shed 3 bases, with 19 bases lying between them. The CDR3 consists of 15 residues. CDR3 coding DNA: TGTGCCAGCACCCCAACCGGGGGTAAAGTCTACGAGCAGTACTTC. Translated, it gives CASTPTGGKVYEQYF. The full variable domain, with the rest looked up from reference TRBV13 and TRBJ2-7, is AAGVIQSPRHLIKEKRETATLKCYPIPRHDTVYWYQQGPGQDPQFLISFYEKMQSDKGSIPDRFSAQQFSDYHSELNMSSLELGDSALYFCASTPTGGKVYEQYFGPGTRLTVT.

In its sample, this clonotype was seen a few times. The chain carries TRBV6-1 and TRBJ2-5; D tentatively reads TRBD1 or TRBD2 (5 bases each). Per germline, CDR1 MNHNS and CDR2 SASEGT. V shed 7 bases and J shed 7 bases, with 28 bases lying between them. The CDR3 sequence is 17 residues long. CDR3 coding DNA: TGTGCCAGCATCCCCCTTGTGGGTGGGGGACGTACGGGGACCCAGTACTTC. Translated: CASIPLVGGGRTGTQYF.

This clonotype appeared a few times. This chain joins TRBV6-5 and TRBJ2-7; D may match TRBD1 or TRBD2 (5 bases each). The V end was cut by 2 bases, the J end by 3 bases, with 8 bases between. Germline CDR1 reads MNHEY; CDR2 reads SVGAGI. CDR3 length: 13 residues. The DNA for the CDR3 is TGTGCCAGCAGTTACCGGGACGGCTACGAGCAGTACTTC. Translation: CASSYRDGYEQYF.

Comment on this clonotype: A single base separates this from a much larger clone, so it may be a read error. The chain is built from TRBV20-1 and TRBJ1-1, with unresolved D. The CDR3 has 14 residues. Germline V CDR1 and CDR2: DFQATT, SNEGSKA (reference sequence). CDR3 in amino acids: CSVTPGFRNTVAFF. Written as DNA, the CDR3 is TGCAGTGTTACTCCAGGATTTCGGAACACTGTAGCTTTCTTT.

Here the CDR3 DNA reads TGTGCCAGCAGCTACGGTCATAGCAATCAGCCCCAGCATTTT. Translation: CASSYGHSNQPQHF. The chain carries TRBV7-9 and TRBJ1-5, with D hard to call. The CDR3 runs 14 residues. The V gene's germline CDR1 is SEHNR and CDR2 FQNEAQ (reference sequence). Trimming shortened V by 4 bases and J by 0 bases, and 7 bases separated the two germline ends.

This sequence joins TRBV6-2 or TRBV6-3 and TRBJ1-2; perhaps TRBD1 as D (6 bases). This CDR3 contains 15 residues. Germline V gene sequence: CDR1 MNHEY, CDR2 SVGEGT. Trimming left V 0 bases short and J 7 bases short, with 15 bases between. The CDR3 nucleotides read TGTGCCAGCAGTTACTCGGCCAGGGGTGTCGGTGGCTACACCTTC. The encoded protein is CASSYSARGVGGYTF.

On this clonotype itself: Germline and junction disagree at one end, which may indicate a read error. The chain has TRBV12-3 or TRBV12-4 and TRBJ2-2; possibly TRBD2 for D (5 bases). This CDR3 is built from 14 residues. CDR3 DNA sequence: TGTGCCAGCAGTCCGCTAGGGAACACCGGGGAGCTGTCTTTT. Its protein product is CASSPLGNTGELSF.